This T cell receptor beta chain was sequenced in a study of beta chain features in type 1 diabetes. Study results and caveats: The study notes PCR might favor shorter templates equally in patients and controls. In every one of the four CD4+ subsets, TCRB CDR3s were moderately but significantly shorter in Type 1 diabetes patients.

V was cut by 0 bases and J by 2 bases, with 14 bases left in between. The CDR3 is made up of 16 amino acids. Germline-derived CDR1 and CDR2 are SGHRS and YFSETQ. cDNA synthesis used the whole RNA isolate, giving expressed TCRB sequences. Here immunoSEQ multiplex PCR was the method, and the copy in TCRdb shows in-frame clones only, minus some. The repertoire holds some 900,000 clones, roughly 15% seen once, with around 0.02% in the top ten. This clone was seen only a few times. The antigen remains unidentified. Purity of each sorted population was above 95%. The V gene is TRBV5-1, the J gene TRBJ1-1, with D perhaps TRBD1 (5 bases). The sample consisted of naive CD4+ T cells from blood. The sequence came from a woman younger than 30 in good health. CDR3 region: CASSLEFGQSNTEAFF. The CDR3 region has the DNA TGCGCCAGCAGCTTGGAATTTGGACAATCAAACACTGAAGCTTTCTTT.